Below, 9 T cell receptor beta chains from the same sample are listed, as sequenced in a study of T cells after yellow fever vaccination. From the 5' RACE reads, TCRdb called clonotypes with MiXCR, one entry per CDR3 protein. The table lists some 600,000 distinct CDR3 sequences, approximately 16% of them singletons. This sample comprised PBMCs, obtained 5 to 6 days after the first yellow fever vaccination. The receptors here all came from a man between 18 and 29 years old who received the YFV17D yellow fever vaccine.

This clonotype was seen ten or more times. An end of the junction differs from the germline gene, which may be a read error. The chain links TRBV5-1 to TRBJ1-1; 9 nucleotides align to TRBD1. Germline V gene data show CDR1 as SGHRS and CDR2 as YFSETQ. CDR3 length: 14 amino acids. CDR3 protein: CASSLDRGGTEAFF. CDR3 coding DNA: TGTGCCAGCAGCTTAGACAGGGGGGGCACTGAAGCTTTCTTT. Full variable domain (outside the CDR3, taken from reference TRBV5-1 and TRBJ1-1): KAGVTQTPRYLIKTRGQQVTLSCSPISGHRSVSWYQQTPGQGLQFLFEYFSETQRNKGNFPGRFSGRQFSNSRSEMNVSTLELGDSALYLCASSLDRGGTEAFFGQGTRLTVV.

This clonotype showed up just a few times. The CDR3 DNA is TGTGCCAGTAGTATGGACGGGGAGCTGTTTTTT. Its translation is CASSMDGELFF. The chain combines TRBV19 with TRBJ2-2, with D hard to call. The V gene lost 3 bases and the J gene lost 7 bases, with 3 bases spanning the gap. The CDR3 is made up of 11 amino acids. The germline V gene encodes CDR1 LNHDA and CDR2 SQIVND (reference sequence).

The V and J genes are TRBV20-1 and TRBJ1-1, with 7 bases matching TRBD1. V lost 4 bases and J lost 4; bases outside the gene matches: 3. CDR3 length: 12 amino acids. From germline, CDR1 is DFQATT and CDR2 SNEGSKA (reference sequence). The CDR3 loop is CSATDRTTEAFF. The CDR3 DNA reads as TGCAGTGCTACGGACAGGACCACTGAAGCTTTCTTT.

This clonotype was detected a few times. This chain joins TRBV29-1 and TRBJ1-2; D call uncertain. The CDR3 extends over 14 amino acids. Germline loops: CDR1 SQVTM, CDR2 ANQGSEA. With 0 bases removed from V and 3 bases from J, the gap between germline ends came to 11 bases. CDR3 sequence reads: CSVEETPPHYGYTF. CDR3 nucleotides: TGCAGCGTTGAAGAAACGCCGCCTCACTATGGCTACACCTTC.

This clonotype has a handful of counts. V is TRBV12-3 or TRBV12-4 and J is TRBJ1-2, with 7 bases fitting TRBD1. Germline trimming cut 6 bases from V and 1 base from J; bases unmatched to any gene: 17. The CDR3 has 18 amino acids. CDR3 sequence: CASSPGGTLIYNNYGYTF. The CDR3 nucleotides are TGTGCCAGCAGCCCAGGGGGAACCCTCATATATAATAACTATGGCTACACCTTC.

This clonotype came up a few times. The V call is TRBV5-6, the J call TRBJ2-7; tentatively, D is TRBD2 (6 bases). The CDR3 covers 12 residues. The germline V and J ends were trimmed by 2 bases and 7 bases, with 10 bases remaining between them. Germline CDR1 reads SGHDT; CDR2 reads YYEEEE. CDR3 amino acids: CASSFLGREQYF. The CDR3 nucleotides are TGTGCCAGCAGCTTCCTGGGGAGGGAGCAGTACTTC.

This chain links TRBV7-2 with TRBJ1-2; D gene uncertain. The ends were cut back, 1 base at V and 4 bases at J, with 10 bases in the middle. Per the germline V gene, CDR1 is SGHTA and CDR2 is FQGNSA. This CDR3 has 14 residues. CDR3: CASSLGPEFYGYTF. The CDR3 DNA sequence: TGTGCCAGCAGCTTAGGTCCAGAGTTCTATGGCTACACCTTC.

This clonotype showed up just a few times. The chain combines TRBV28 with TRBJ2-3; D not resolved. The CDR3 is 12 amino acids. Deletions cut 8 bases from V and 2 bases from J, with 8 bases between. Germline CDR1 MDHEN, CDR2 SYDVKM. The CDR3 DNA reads TGTGCCAGCTGGGGTCTCACAGATACGCAGTATTTT. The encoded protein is CASWGLTDTQYF.

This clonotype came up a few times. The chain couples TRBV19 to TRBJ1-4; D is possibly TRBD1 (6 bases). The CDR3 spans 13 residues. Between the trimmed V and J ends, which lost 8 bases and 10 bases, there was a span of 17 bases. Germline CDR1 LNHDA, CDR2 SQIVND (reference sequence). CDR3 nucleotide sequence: TGTGCCAGTTGGGGGGCCAGGCTTCGAAAACTGTTTTTT. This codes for CASWGARLRKLFF.